The rows below give T cell receptor beta chains drawn from one sample of a study of T cells after yellow fever vaccination. TCRdb reprocessed the 5' RACE reads with MiXCR, giving one entry per CDR3 protein. This sample has approximately 300,000 distinct CDR3 sequences; approximately 9% occur once, and the top ten carry roughly 18%. Sequencing used PBMCs, obtained on the day of the first yellow fever vaccination. The receptor source for this set is a man younger than 35 who received the YFV17D yellow fever vaccine. CDR3s include the opening cysteine and the closing phenylalanine or tryptophan. The D gene is left open where the match is weak. Clone size appears in some rows only: once, few, many, or a class for an expanded clone.

V gene: TRBV5-1
D gene: TRBD2
clone size: NA
J gene: TRBJ2-5
CDR3 DNA: TGCGCCAGCAGCTTTCGAGGCGGGGGGACGATCCAAGAGACCCAGTACTTC
CDR3 protein: CASSFRGGGTIQETQYF

V gene: TRBV24-1
D gene: TRBD1
clone size: NA
J gene: TRBJ2-3
CDR3 DNA: TGTGCCGCCCAAGGCTCCAGGGGGTTTGAAGATACGCAGTATTTT
CDR3 protein: CAAQGSRGFEDTQYF

V gene: TRBV7-2
D gene: NA
clone size: NA
J gene: TRBJ1-6
CDR3 DNA: TGTGCCAGCAGCACTCTGGGCCAGAATTCACCCCTCCACTTT
CDR3 protein: CASSTLGQNSPLHF

V gene: TRBV20-1
D gene: NA
clone size: few
J gene: TRBJ2-3
CDR3 DNA: TGCAGTGCTAGCGGGCCAGATACGCAGTATTTT
CDR3 protein: CSASGPDTQYF

V gene: TRBV20-1
D gene: NA
clone size: few
J gene: TRBJ2-3
CDR3 DNA: TGCAGTGCTAATGGACAGTTCCCAGATACGCAGTATTTT
CDR3 protein: CSANGQFPDTQYF

V gene: TRBV29-1
D gene: NA
clone size: NA
J gene: TRBJ1-1
CDR3 DNA: TGCAGCGTTGTTAGGGGGGCGAACACTGAAGCTTTCTTT
CDR3 protein: CSVVRGANTEAFF

V gene: TRBV5-1
D gene: TRBD2
clone size: few
J gene: TRBJ2-7
CDR3 DNA: TGCGCCAGCAGCTTTGATCGGACTAGCGGGGGGGGGAAGCAGTACTTC
CDR3 protein: CASSFDRTSGGGKQYF

V gene: TRBV14
D gene: TRBD1
clone size: few
J gene: TRBJ2-5
CDR3 DNA: TGTGCCAGCAGCCTCAACCAGGGGGCACGGGAGACCCAGTACTTC
CDR3 protein: CASSLNQGARETQYF

V gene: TRBV20-1
D gene: NA
clone size: few
J gene: TRBJ1-1
CDR3 DNA: TGCAGTGCTAGAGATAATGACGGTCAAAACACTGAAGCTTTCTTT
CDR3 protein: CSARDNDGQNTEAFF

V gene: TRBV30
D gene: NA
clone size: NA
J gene: TRBJ2-7
CDR3 DNA: TGTGCCTGGAGTCGGGTCGGCAACGAGCAGTACTTC
CDR3 protein: CAWSRVGNEQYF

V gene: TRBV28
D gene: TRBD1
clone size: NA
J gene: TRBJ2-1
CDR3 DNA: TGTGCCAGCAGCCACAGGGGTTGGCACAATGAGCAGTTCTTC
CDR3 protein: CASSHRGWHNEQFF

V gene: TRBV7-9
D gene: NA
clone size: few
J gene: TRBJ2-5
CDR3 DNA: TGTGCCAGCAGCTTAGGTGTTCAGGGTGCATCTCAAGAGACCCAGTACTTC
CDR3 protein: CASSLGVQGASQETQYF

V gene: TRBV4-2
D gene: TRBD2
clone size: many
J gene: TRBJ2-3
CDR3 DNA: TGTGCCAGCAGCCAAGAAGGCGGCGGGGGCGGGGGGGCAAATACGCAGTATTTT
CDR3 protein: CASSQEGGGGGGANTQYF

V gene: TRBV15
D gene: NA
clone size: many
J gene: TRBJ2-2
CDR3 DNA: TGTGCCACCAGCAGAGATCGAGAATGGGACGGGGAGCTGTTTTTT
CDR3 protein: CATSRDREWDGELFF

V gene: TRBV27
D gene: TRBD1
clone size: many
J gene: TRBJ2-4
CDR3 DNA: TGTGCCAGCAGTTTCCGGGACAGGGCTGGGGCCAAAAACATTCAGTACTTC
CDR3 protein: CASSFRDRAGAKNIQYF

V gene: TRBV5-1
D gene: NA
clone size: NA
J gene: TRBJ2-5
CDR3 DNA: TGCGCCAGCAGCTTGGGACTCCGGCAGCAAGAGACCCAGTACTTC
CDR3 protein: CASSLGLRQQETQYF

V gene: TRBV7-6
D gene: NA
clone size: many
J gene: TRBJ2-1
CDR3 DNA: TGTGCCAGCAGCTTAGAGGATTGGGGGAAGCTCAATGAGCAGTTCTTC
CDR3 protein: CASSLEDWGKLNEQFF

V gene: TRBV20-1
D gene: NA
clone size: NA
J gene: TRBJ2-1
CDR3 DNA: TGCAGTGCTAGTCAGCACTACAATGAGCAGTTCTTC
CDR3 protein: CSASQHYNEQFF

V gene: TRBV7-2
D gene: NA
clone size: few
J gene: TRBJ2-1
CDR3 DNA: TGTGCCAGCAGCTTATTCTCAAATGAGCAGTTCTTC
CDR3 protein: CASSLFSNEQFF